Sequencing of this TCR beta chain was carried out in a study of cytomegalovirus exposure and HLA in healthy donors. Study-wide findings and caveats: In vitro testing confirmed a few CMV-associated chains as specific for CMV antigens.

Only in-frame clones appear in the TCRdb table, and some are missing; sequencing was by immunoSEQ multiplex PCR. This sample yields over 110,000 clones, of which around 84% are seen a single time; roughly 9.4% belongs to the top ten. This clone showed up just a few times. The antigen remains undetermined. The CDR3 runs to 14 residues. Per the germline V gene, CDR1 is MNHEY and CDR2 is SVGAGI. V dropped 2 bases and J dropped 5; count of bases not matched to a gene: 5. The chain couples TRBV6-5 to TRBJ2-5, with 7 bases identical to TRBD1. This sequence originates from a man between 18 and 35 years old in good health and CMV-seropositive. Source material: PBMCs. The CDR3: CASSYDRAQETQYF. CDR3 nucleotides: TGTGCCAGCAGTTACGACAGGGCGCAGGAGACCCAGTACTTC.